Sequencing of this TCR beta chain was carried out in a study of blood T cell repertoires in COVID-19. Measured with immunoSEQ multiplex PCR; TCRdb has only the in-frame clones, and not every one. The sample consists of over 200,000 clones, around 86% of them appearing once. The TCR comes from a man aged 18 to 29 who had recovered from COVID-19. The sample comprised PBMCs or T cells enriched from blood (not recorded which).

The DNA for the CDR3 is TGCGCCAGCAGCTTGGGAGACAGGGTTGATACGCAGTATTTT. Encoded protein: CASSLGDRVDTQYF. The rearrangement links TRBV5-1 to TRBJ2-3, with 7 bases that match TRBD1. V lost 0 bases and J lost 6; bases outside the gene matches: 4. The germline V gene has CDR1 SGHRS and CDR2 YFSETQ. CDR3 size: 14 residues.